This passage covers 28 T cell receptor beta chains from one sample sequenced in a study of glioma-infiltrating T cells after dendritic cell vaccination. Clones were sequenced by immunoSEQ multiplex PCR, and TCRdb holds only the in-frame ones, with some missing. Of 85,000 to 110,000 clones listed, roughly four fifths are singletons. Sequences were derived from blood, sampled before dendritic cell vaccination. The receptors originated from a human donor with glioblastoma.

This chain connects TRBV7-2 to TRBJ2-5; 12 bases line up with TRBD2. Germline values: CDR1 SGHTA, CDR2 FQGNSA. The CDR3 consists of 18 residues. With 1 base clipped from V and 5 bases from J, the junction kept 11 bases outside the gene matches. The CDR3 region is CASSLGASGGAAGETQYF. The CDR3 coding sequence is TGTGCCAGCAGCTTAGGGGCTAGCGGGGGGGCAGCGGGTGAGACCCAGTACTTC.

The rearrangement uses TRBV11-2 and TRBJ1-1; D perhaps matches TRBD1 (5 bases). Trimming shortened V by 4 bases and J by 5 bases, and 8 bases separated the two germline ends. Per germline, CDR1 SGHAT and CDR2 FQNNGV. The CDR3 has 12 amino acids. The CDR3 nucleotides are TGTGCCAGCAGCTCAGGGTTGACTGAAGCTTTCTTT. Translation: CASSSGLTEAFF.

This clone was seen more than once but under ten times. J is TRBJ2-5 and V is TRBV4-3, with 9 bases aligning to TRBD1. Germline trimming cut 0 bases from V and 5 bases from J; bases unmatched to any gene: 7. Germline V lookup: CDR1 LGHNA, CDR2 YSLEER. The CDR3 runs 16 residues. CDR3 coding DNA: TGCGCCAGCAGCCAAGAGGGACAGGGCGGTGCGGAGACCCAGTACTTC. Encoded protein: CASSQEGQGGAETQYF.

The chain joins TRBV7-2 to TRBJ1-4; 7 bases are a match to TRBD1. The V gene's germline CDR1 is SGHTA and CDR2 FQGNSA. Unmatched junction bases numbered 6, after V lost 1 base and J lost 7 bases. This CDR3 comprises 15 residues. The CDR3 loop reads CASSLGWAGGEKLFF. CDR3 sequence (DNA): TGTGCCAGCAGCTTAGGGTGGGCAGGGGGTGAAAAACTGTTTTTT.

The chain employs TRBV11-1 and TRBJ2-7, with 7 bases lining up with TRBD1. The J segment lost 2 bases and the V segment lost 3 bases, leaving 4 bases of the junction unmatched. In germline, CDR1 is SGHAT, CDR2 FQDESV (reference sequence). The CDR3 spans 14 residues. CDR3 in DNA: TGTGCCAGCAGCTTTCCGGGACAGACCTACGAGCAGTACTTC. Translating gives CASSFPGQTYEQYF.

CDR3 in DNA: TGTGCCAGCAGTGGGGCTCGGACAGGCCTGGGCTACACCTTC. Residues: CASSGARTGLGYTF. The gene calls are TRBV2 and TRBJ1-2; 7 nucleotides align to TRBD1. The ends lost 4 bases at V and 8 bases at J; junction bases unmatched: 10. The CDR3 runs to 14 residues. The V gene's germline CDR1 is SNHLY and CDR2 FYNNEI.

This chain links TRBV6-1 with TRBJ2-7, with D possibly TRBD2 on 5 matching bases. Germline V CDR1 and CDR2: MNHNS, SASEGT. Trimming took off 2 bases at V and 3 bases at J, with 11 bases between the two ends. The CDR3 is 14 residues long. For the CDR3, the DNA is TGTGCCAGCAGTGAAACCCGGGGAAGCTACGAGCAGTACTTC. Its translation: CASSETRGSYEQYF.

This clone was seen more than once but under ten times. The rearrangement links TRBV5-4 to TRBJ1-2; D is unclear. The V end was cut by 3 bases, the J end by 8 bases, with 11 bases between. From germline, CDR1 is SGHNT and CDR2 YYREEE (reference sequence). The CDR3 is 12 amino acids. The CDR3 reads CASSSRDLGYTF. In DNA form, the CDR3 reads TGTGCCAGCAGCTCGCGAGACTTAGGCTACACCTTC.

V usage is TRBV6-1 and J usage is TRBJ2-3; 7 bases line up with TRBD1. This CDR3 is 16 amino acids long. CDR1 and CDR2 from the germline V gene are MNHNS and SASEGT. J was trimmed by 6 bases and V by 2 bases; bases with no gene match: 11. As DNA, the CDR3 is TGTGCCAGCAGTGAACCCGGACAGGCTCAAGGGGATACGCAGTATTTT. Translation gives CASSEPGQAQGDTQYF.

The gene calls are TRBV7-8 and TRBJ1-5; D gene ambiguous. The CDR3 has 15 residues. The germline V gene encodes CDR1 SGHVS and CDR2 FQNEAQ. Trimming took off 5 bases at V and 0 bases at J, with 11 bases between the two ends. CDR3 sequence reads: CASSVRSYSNQPQHF. The CDR3 coding sequence is TGTGCCAGCAGCGTACGGAGTTATAGCAATCAGCCCCAGCATTTT.

The chain is built from TRBV19 and TRBJ1-4; D unresolved. The CDR3 is 12 amino acids. V was shortened by 7 bases and J by 9 bases, with 12 bases between the two germline ends. Germline V CDR1 and CDR2: LNHDA, SQIVND (reference sequence). CDR3 region: CASKEANKKLFF. CDR3 nucleotide sequence: TGTGCCAGTAAAGAGGCGAATAAAAAACTGTTTTTT.

The CDR3 protein is CASSVTGSNEKLFF. CDR3 coding DNA: TGTGCCAGCAGCGTGACAGGGTCTAATGAAAAACTGTTTTTT. The chain uses TRBV9 and TRBJ1-4; 7 bases are a match to TRBD1. Germline CDR1 reads SGDLS; CDR2 reads YYNGEE. V was pared by 2 bases and J by 3 bases, with 1 base of the junction left unmatched. This CDR3 comprises 14 residues. The whole variable domain, filled in from reference TRBV9 and TRBJ1-4, reads DSGVTQTPKHLITATGQRVTLRCSPRSGDLSVYWYQQSLDQGLQFLIQYYNGEERAKGNILERFSAQQFPDLHSELNLSSLELGDSALYFCASSVTGSNEKLFFGSGTQLSVL.

CDR3 nucleotide sequence: TGTGCCAGCCGGCGGGGGAGGCCTGGGGCCACTGAAGCTTTCTTT. Protein product: CASRRGRPGATEAFF. The V gene is TRBV11-3, the J gene TRBJ1-1, with D perhaps TRBD1 (5 bases). Germline V gene data show CDR1 as SGHNT and CDR2 as YENEEA. This CDR3 spans 15 amino acids. Trimming removed 8 bases from V and 4 bases from J, with 20 bases in between. Full variable domain (remainder filled in from reference TRBV11-3 and TRBJ1-1): EAGVVQSPRYKIIEKKQPVAFWCNPISGHNTLYWYLQNLGQGPELLIRYENEEAVDDSQLPKDRFSAERLKGVDSTLKIQPAELGDSAVYLCASRRGRPGATEAFFGQGTRLTVV.

The chain combines TRBV11-3 with TRBJ1-1, with 7 bases lining up with TRBD1. The CDR3 consists of 15 residues. J was trimmed by 3 bases and V by 4 bases; bases with no gene match: 8. From germline, CDR1 is SGHNT and CDR2 YENEEA. The chain's CDR3 is CASSSGQDKDTEAFF. CDR3 DNA sequence: TGTGCCAGCAGCTCCGGACAGGATAAGGACACTGAAGCTTTCTTT.

The chain is built from TRBV10-2 and TRBJ2-3; 7 nucleotides agree with TRBD2. Germline lookup yields CDR1 WSHSY and CDR2 SAAADI. This CDR3 has 15 amino acids. Losses at the gene ends were 6 bases for V and 0 bases for J; bases not matched to a gene: 6. CDR3 sequence reads: CASSSRTRSTDTQYF. DNA of the CDR3: TGCGCCAGCAGCTCCAGGACTAGAAGCACAGATACGCAGTATTTT.

The chain recombines TRBV27 with TRBJ2-3, with TRBD1 matching 7 bases. Losses at the gene ends were 5 bases for V and 1 base for J; bases not matched to a gene: 6. CDR3 length equals 15 residues. Looked up from germline, CDR1 is MNHEY and CDR2 is SMNVEV (reference sequence). The CDR3, as DNA: TGTGCCAGCAGTGACGTCACAGGGGGCACAGATACGCAGTATTTT. It is translated as CASSDVTGGTDTQYF.

V gene TRBV11-2 combines with J gene TRBJ2-7, with D maybe TRBD1 (5 bases). V lost 1 base, J lost 6 bases, and 16 bases lay in between. The CDR3 has 15 amino acids. Germline lookup yields CDR1 SGHAT and CDR2 FQNNGV. The CDR3 bases are TGTGCCAGCAGCTTAGGGTCAGGGAACTTCGCCGAGCAGTACTTC. It is translated as CASSLGSGNFAEQYF.

The chain combines TRBV2 with TRBJ2-5, with a possible D match to TRBD2 (6 bases). The DNA end is a closer match to TRBJ2-7, so the J assignment may be wrong. There are 14 residues in the CDR3. CDR1 and CDR2 from the germline V gene are SNHLY and FYNNEI. CDR3 in amino acids: CASRFLGGDYEQYF. The CDR3 bases are TGTGCCAGCCGATTCCTGGGGGGAGACTACGAGCAGTACTTC.

The chain couples TRBV7-2 to TRBJ1-2; a possible D gene is TRBD1 (5 bases). The CDR3 has 17 residues. Germline CDR1 reads SGHTA; CDR2 reads FQGNSA. The V and J ends lost 2 bases and 5 bases respectively, with 21 bases between them. This CDR3 reads CASSLQGPGQTIYGYTF. CDR3 nucleotides: TGTGCCAGCAGCTTACAGGGTCCAGGACAAACGATTTATGGCTACACCTTC.

The V call is TRBV18, the J call TRBJ2-7, with 10 positions matching TRBD2. The junction had 13 bases not matched to a gene; V was cut back by 2 bases and J by 6 bases. The germline V gene encodes CDR1 KGHSH and CDR2 LQKENI. This CDR3 has 17 amino acids. The CDR3 DNA sequence: TGTGCCAGCTCACCAAACAATCTAGCGGGGGTATCCGGCGAGCAGTACTTC. It specifies CASSPNNLAGVSGEQYF. Looking up the rest from reference TRBV18 and TRBJ2-7 gives the full variable domain: NAGVMQNPRHLVRRRGQEARLRCSPMKGHSHVYWYRQLPEEGLKFMVYLQKENIIDESGMPKERFSAEFPKEGPSILRIQQVVRGDSAAYFCASSPNNLAGVSGEQYFGPGTRLTVT.

A word on this clone: The junction departs from the called germline gene at one end, perhaps through a read error. The rearrangement uses TRBV7-4 and TRBJ1-4; D gene ambiguous. Germline V lookup: CDR1 SGHVT, CDR2 SQSDAQ. The CDR3 sequence is 13 residues long. The chain's CDR3 is CASSPRPGEKLFF. CDR3 coding DNA: TGTGCTAGCAGCCCGAGGCCGGGTGAAAAACTGTTTTTT.

This chain joins TRBV6-1 and TRBJ2-7; D unresolved. The V end lost 3 bases, the J end lost 4 bases, and 7 bases lay between the germline ends. Germline assignment: CDR1 MNHNS and CDR2 SASEGT. This CDR3 contains 12 residues. In nucleotides, the CDR3 is TGTGCCAGCAGTGATACAGATTACGAGCAGTACTTC. It specifies CASSDTDYEQYF.

V gene TRBV5-1 combines with J gene TRBJ2-7; 12 bases are shared with TRBD2. The CDR3 is 14 residues long. Germline trimming cut 7 bases from V and 3 bases from J; bases unmatched to any gene: 5. In germline, CDR1 is SGHRS, CDR2 YFSETQ. The chain's CDR3 is CASRLAGERYEQYF. The CDR3 nucleotides read TGCGCCAGCCGACTAGCGGGGGAGCGCTACGAGCAGTACTTC.

J is TRBJ1-3 and V is TRBV18; TRBD1 is a possible D gene (6 bases). The CDR3 covers 14 residues. CDR1 is KGHSH, CDR2 LQKENI, per germline. V was clipped by 5 bases and J by 4 bases, with 12 bases between them. The CDR3 sequence: CASSYQGNGNTIYF. CDR3 in DNA: TGTGCCAGCTCATATCAGGGGAACGGAAACACCATATATTTT.

This clone appeared many times. The V call is TRBV19, the J call TRBJ1-5; no clear D. V lost 5 bases to trimming and J lost 6 bases, with 11 bases between them. Germline CDR1 reads LNHDA; CDR2 reads SQIVND (reference sequence). The CDR3 sequence is 13 residues long. The CDR3 DNA reads as TGTGCCAGTAGTTCCGAGCGGGGTCAGCCCCAGCATTTT. Translated, it gives CASSSERGQPQHF.

The J gene is TRBJ1-1, the V gene TRBV27, with D unclear. Germline CDR1 is MNHEY and CDR2 is SMNVEV (reference sequence). The CDR3 loop spans 16 amino acids. Trimming pared 5 bases from V and 0 bases from J, leaving 16 bases between. The CDR3 loop is CASSPARLAVNTEAFF. The DNA for the CDR3 is TGTGCCAGCAGTCCTGCACGCCTGGCGGTGAACACTGAAGCTTTCTTT.

Comments on this clone: Germline is not matched at one junction end, which may reflect a read error. The gene calls are TRBV6-6 and TRBJ1-6, with D unresolved. The germline CDR1 and CDR2 sequences are MNHNY and SVGAGI (reference sequence). The CDR3 contains 16 residues. CDR3 residues: CASSSNPGSNNSPLPF. CDR3 DNA: TGTGCCAGCAGTTCGAACCCCGGGTCGAATAATTCACCCCTCCCCTTT.

The V call is TRBV14, the J call TRBJ1-1; D remains unclear. The CDR3 is 18 residues long. Germline CDR1 SGHDN, CDR2 FVKESK. The ends were cut back, 1 base at V and 0 bases at J, with 18 bases in the middle. CDR3 loop: CASSQVPGTWVLNTEAFF. The CDR3 bases are TGTGCCAGCAGCCAAGTTCCGGGTACATGGGTTCTGAACACTGAAGCTTTCTTT.